The clone carrying this T cell receptor beta chain was picked up many times. Its antigen remains unknown. Peripheral blood was collected in volumes of about 6.1 milliliters at each of two time points. The data stem from a study of prognosis after radiotherapy for stage I lung cancer. Looking at the study overall: The study included fourteen patients with newly diagnosed primary stage I lung tumors and roughly 5 with oligometastatic NSCLC after surgical resection of the primary tumor. Among the patients, several had squamous cell carcinoma and twelve had adenocarcinoma. General study points: Reportedly, metastasis status was linked to differences in TRBV and TRBJ usage frequencies.

The CDR3 runs to 15 residues. Germline CDR1 is SGHNT and CDR2 is YYREEE (reference sequence). Unmatched junction bases numbered 3, after V lost 3 bases and J lost 0 bases. CDR3 of TCR beta was amplified from genomic DNA via a two-round multiplex PCR. The use of primers specific to each TRBV and TRBJ gene characterized first-round PCR. TCRdb recomputed calls from the multiplex PCR reads with MiXCR, one row per CDR3 protein. The sample includes approximately 28,000 distinct CDR3 sequences, approximately 39% of them seen just once. This rearrangement joins TRBV5-4 to TRBJ2-7, with 10 bases lining up with TRBD1. The sample in question was PBMCs, obtained before or after stereotactic body radiation therapy (not recorded which). This TCR was sampled from a donor of 50 years or more with non-small cell lung cancer. CDR3 nucleotides: TGTGCCAGCAGCTCGGGACAGGGGATCTCCTACGAGCAGTACTTC. Its translation is CASSSGQGISYEQYF.